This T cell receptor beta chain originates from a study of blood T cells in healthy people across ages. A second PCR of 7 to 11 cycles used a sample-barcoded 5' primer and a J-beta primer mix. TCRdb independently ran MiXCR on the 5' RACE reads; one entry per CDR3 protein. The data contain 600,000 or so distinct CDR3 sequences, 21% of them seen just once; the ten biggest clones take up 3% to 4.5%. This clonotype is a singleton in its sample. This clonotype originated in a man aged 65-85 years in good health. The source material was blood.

CDR3 region: CASSIRLEGSYEQYF. CDR3 DNA sequence: TGTGCCAGTAGTATAAGGCTTGAGGGATCCTACGAGCAGTACTTC. The chain has TRBV19 and TRBJ2-5; TRBD2 might be the D (5 bases). The DNA end is a closer match to TRBJ2-7, so the J assignment may be wrong. This CDR3 has 15 amino acids. Germline V gene data show CDR1 as LNHDA and CDR2 as SQIVND (reference sequence).